These T cell receptor beta chains were read from a single sample in a study of post-analysis software for immune sequencing data. TCRdb itself ran the PCR reads through MiXCR, one entry per CDR3 protein. The sample lists about 170,000 distinct CDR3 sequences, roughly 30% seen once, with approximately 1.6% in the top ten. Source material: blood. Receptors were obtained from a girl aged 10 to 17 with multiple sclerosis. Both conserved end residues are part of each CDR3. The D gene is left open where the match is weak. Clone size, where shown, is once, few, many, or a class for clones that have expanded.

>TRBV12-3/TRBV12-4|14|-|TRBJ1-6|few
CASSLAVINSPLHF
TGTGCCAGCAGTTTAGCAGTGATTAATTCACCCCTCCACTTT
>TRBV20-1|12|-|TRBJ2-3|once
CSARRRTDTQYF
TGCAGTGCTAGACGCCGCACAGATACGCAGTATTTT
>TRBV10-3|14|TRBD2|TRBJ2-7|-
CAISDGGRASEQYF
TGTGCCATCAGTGACGGCGGGAGGGCGTCGGAGCAGTACTTC
>TRBV28|12|-|TRBJ2-7|many
CASCRASYEQYF
TGTGCCAGTTGCAGGGCCTCCTACGAGCAGTACTTC
>TRBV7-2|13|-|TRBJ2-5|many
CASSLHRQETQYF
TGTGCCAGCAGCTTGCACAGGCAAGAGACCCAGTACTTC
>TRBV20-1|15|-|TRBJ1-5|few
CSVIRAQGGPQPQHF
TGCAGTGTTATTCGGGCCCAGGGAGGGCCTCAGCCCCAGCATTTT
>TRBV7-9|13|-|TRBJ1-2|-
CASSLASGRPSTF
TGTGCCAGCAGCTTAGCGTCGGGTAGACCTTCGACCTTC
>TRBV5-1|14|-|TRBJ2-1|-
CASSLGGRGNEQLF
TGCGCCAGCAGCCTGGGAGGGAGGGGGAATGAGCAGCTCTTC
>TRBV28|16|TRBD1|TRBJ1-1|-
CASSSSGQVVNTEAFF
TGTGCCAGCAGTTCATCCGGACAGGTCGTGAACACTGAAGCTTTCTTT
>TRBV2|15|-|TRBJ2-5|-
CASSERLGGQETQYF
TGTGCCAGCAGTGAACGGTTGGGCGGCCAAGAGACCCAGTACTTC
>TRBV20-1|18|TRBD2|TRBJ2-3|many
CSARDEARGLALTDTQYF
TGCAGTGCTAGAGATGAAGCGAGGGGACTAGCCCTCACAGATACGCAGTATTTT
>TRBV5-1|21|TRBD2|TRBJ2-3|-
CASRRTTVYGTSGTRTDTQYF
TGCGCCAGCAGGCGAACGACAGTTTACGGGACTAGCGGGACCCGCACAGATACGCAGTATTTT
>TRBV6-2/TRBV6-3|16|TRBD2|TRBJ2-7|few
CASSYGLAGSSYEQYF
TGTGCCAGCAGTTACGGGCTAGCGGGTAGCTCCTACGAGCAGTACTTC
>TRBV5-1|16|-|TRBJ1-2|many
CASSPIPTGTNYGYTF
TGCGCCAGCAGCCCTATTCCGACAGGAACTAACTATGGCTACACCTTC
>TRBV6-1|16|TRBD2|TRBJ2-1|-
CASSEPRGGPYNEQFF
TGTGCCAGCAGTGAACCACGGGGGGGACCCTACAATGAGCAGTTCTTC
>TRBV5-1|14|TRBD2|TRBJ2-7|medium-sized
CASSLVAGGLEQYF
TGCGCCAGCAGCTTGGTCGCGGGAGGGCTTGAGCAGTACTTC
>TRBV28|14|TRBD1|TRBJ1-2|few
CASSPTGENYGHTF
TGTGCCAGCAGCCCGACAGGGGAAAACTATGGCCACACCTTC
>TRBV5-1|17|TRBD2|TRBJ2-5|-
CAGSRTGLAGELETQYF
TGCGCCGGCAGTAGAACGGGACTAGCGGGAGAATTAGAGACCCAGTACTTC
>TRBV7-8|15|TRBD1|TRBJ2-7|many
CASSMYRGVLYEQYF
TGTGCCAGCAGCATGTACAGGGGTGTCCTATACGAGCAGTACTTC
>TRBV19|13|TRBD1|TRBJ1-1|-
CVSSIGQGQGTFF
TGTGTCAGTAGTATAGGACAAGGACAGGGGACTTTCTTT
>TRBV6-6|12|-|TRBJ2-3|many
CASRVRTDTQYF
TGTGCCAGCAGGGTTCGCACAGATACGCAGTATTTT
>TRBV11-2|16|-|TRBJ2-5|many
CASSPTALAFQETQYF
TGTGCCAGCAGCCCCACGGCTCTAGCGTTCCAAGAGACCCAGTACTTC
>TRBV24-1|17|-|TRBJ1-1|once
CATSDAQAGTYDTEAFF
TGTGCCACCAGTGACGCTCAAGCCGGGACCTACGACACTGAAGCTTTCTTT
>TRBV20-1|14|TRBD2|TRBJ2-1|many
CSARDGRGVNEQFF
TGCAGTGCTAGAGATGGGCGGGGGGTCAATGAGCAGTTCTTC
>TRBV27|14|-|TRBJ1-2|-
CASRLTLSTASYTF
TGTGCCAGCAGGTTAACTTTGTCTACAGCAAGTTACACCTTC
>TRBV7-2|17|-|TRBJ2-4|-
CASSARGPTYAENIQYF
TGTGCCAGCAGTGCTCGCGGCCCTACGTATGCCGAAAACATTCAGTACTTC
>TRBV6-1|15|-|TRBJ1-4|-
CASRKTGGTNEKPFF
TGTGCCAGCAGGAAAACGGGGGGAACTAATGAAAAACCGTTTTTT
>TRBV7-9|15|TRBD2|TRBJ2-7|many
CASSPRGGESDEQYF
TGTGCCAGCAGCCCTCGGGGAGGGGAGTCCGACGAGCAGTACTTC
>TRBV20-1|14|-|TRBJ2-3|many
CSARDWRRADTQYF
TGCAGTGCTAGAGATTGGCGGCGCGCAGATACGCAGTATTTT
>TRBV27|15|TRBD1|TRBJ2-5|many
CASSFLGQVQETQYF
TGTGCCAGCAGTTTTTTGGGACAGGTCCAAGAGACCCAGTACTTC
>TRBV5-1|17|TRBD2|TRBJ2-3|-
CASSPWGLVPSSDTQYF
TGCGCCAGCAGCCCGTGGGGACTAGTCCCCAGTTCAGATACGCAGTATTTT
>TRBV7-9|13|TRBD1|TRBJ2-1|few
CASSPGTDNEQFF
TGTGCCAGCAGCCCCGGGACAGACAATGAGCAGTTCTTC
>TRBV28|16|-|TRBJ2-1|few
CASRPGQLSSYNEQFF
TGTGCCAGCAGACCCGGACAGCTTAGCTCCTACAATGAGCAGTTCTTC
>TRBV11-1|14|TRBD2|TRBJ2-3|-
CASSLLAGPDTQYF
TGTGCCAGCAGCTTACTAGCGGGACCAGATACGCAGTATTTT
>TRBV21-1|15|-|TRBJ1-1|-
CASSRRGGRNTEAFF
TGTGCCAGCAGCAGAAGGGGGGGGAGAAACACTGAAGCTTTCTTT
>TRBV27|14|-|TRBJ2-5|once
CASSLETGIETQYF
TGTGCCAGCAGTTTAGAGACAGGTATAGAGACCCAGTACTTC
>TRBV7-9|17|TRBD2|TRBJ2-7|many
CASSPGTSGRAFYEQYF
TGTGCCAGCAGCCCCGGGACTAGCGGGAGGGCCTTCTACGAGCAGTACTTC